This T cell receptor (beta chain) stems from a study of sequential checkpoint blockade in melanoma (dated by TCRdb to between 2018 and 2021). About the full investigation: Patients were assigned by 1:1 randomization to either first-line nivolumab followed by ipilimumab (arm A) or ipilimumab followed by nivolumab (arm B). Maintenance nivolumab was given following each of the two trial sequences.

The paper as a whole reports these results and caveats: The response-prediction model combining TCR metrics and mutation burden needs validation in larger, independent patient cohorts.

TCRbeta CDR3 regions were immunosequenced from genomic DNA with the immunoSEQ Assay. Prior to high-throughput sequencing, genomic DNA was amplified by bias-controlled multiplex PCR. On the study's bioinformatics: To quantify the absolute abundance of each unique TCRbeta CDR3 region, the sequences were collapsed and filtered. Clonality, defined as 1 minus Pielou's evenness, was calculated using only productive rearrangements. A previously published method was used to identify clones whose frequencies were significantly greater in on-treatment samples than in baseline samples. In TCRdb, the immuneACCESS table is reduced to in-frame sequences with V and J assigned. These tables do not hold every clone; where another copy was compared, an unresolved V gene accounts for under half, and the others remain unexplained. That table is the source of V, J and clone size, and D and trimming were worked out from the DNA. This sample comprises 25,000 to 30,000 clones, approximately 80% of them detected only once. The ten top clones hold 10% to 15% of the sample.

Per the publication, the treatment or condition label means: randomized to nivolumab then ipilimumab (arm A) or the reverse (arm B). None of the patients in the trial had previously been given DNA-damaging chemotherapy. Live CD3+CD8+ cells negative for CD19 and CD56 were sorted from thawed PBMCs on a FACS Aria II flow cytometer. Samples were obtained from patients with melanoma enrolled in CheckMate 064, a randomized, open-label phase II trial of sequential checkpoint blockade. Peripheral blood mononuclear cells were collected by leukapheresis, purified with Ficoll-Paque, and frozen in human serum with around 9.8% DMSO. Right after sorting, the blood CD3+CD8+ cells were verified to be >98% pure, and DNA extraction followed. Notes on this clone: Its specific antigen is unknown. No base quality information exists; no much larger clone differs at one position.

The sequence was collected from a human donor with melanoma. The material sequenced was CD8+ T cells sorted from blood (inferred from file names), taken from a patient given nivolumab and ipilimumab in sequence.

Here is the DNA: TGTGCCAGCAGTCGCGGGACGGCCCAAGAGACCCAGTACTTC. This is translated as CASSRGTAQETQYF. The chain is assembled from TRBV6-5 and TRBJ2-5; possibly the D gene is TRBD2, per 6 matching bases. The junction shows trimming of 5 bases on V and 1 base on J, plus 11 bases between the germline ends. In the germline V gene, CDR1 corresponds to MNHEY and CDR2 to SVGAGI. Counted from cysteine to phenylalanine, this CDR3 has 14 amino acids. Here the CDR3 DNA is all that survives: 42 bases in frame from base 1.